This TCR beta chain derives from a study of T-cell reconstitution after alpha-beta-depleted transplantation in children (dated by TCRdb to between 2015 and 2016). Turning to the overall study: T-cell immune reconstitution after TCRalphabeta/CD19-depleted allogeneic hematopoietic cell transplantation in children was quantitatively tracked in the study by means of TCR repertoire profiling. Findings and caveats that apply to the study as a whole: The apparently early recovery of alphabetaT-cell counts about two months after transplant reportedly depended on only several hundred rapidly expanded clones that came from non-depleted graft cells. In some patients, the high TCRbeta diversity seen at day 60 was put down to recipient T cells and intrathymic progenitors that had survived conditioning. Hyperexpanded clone frequencies declined over subsequent months; after one year, T-cell counts and TCRbeta diversity were mostly attributed to newly produced T cells.

Per the publication, the treatment or condition label means: allogeneic hematopoietic cell transplantation with graft depleted of TCRalphabeta T cells and CD19 B cells. The transplant recipients were children given TCRalphabeta/CD19-depleted allogeneic hematopoietic cell grafts. V and J are truncated by 1 base and 5 bases respectively, leaving an intervening sequence of 12 bases. The germline V gene gives CDR1 as SGHTA and CDR2 as FQGNSA. The CDR3 measures 14 amino acids from cysteine to phenylalanine. The read is trimmed to its CDR3 DNA, 42 bases read in frame from base 1. This clonotype was observed many times. Its binding antigen is unknown. Within one base of it there is no much larger clone, and no base qualities were kept. The library was prepared using PCR. Sequenced using an Illumina HiSeq 2500. To normalize quantification of the TCRbeta repertoire, the TCR libraries were built with molecular barcoding that relied on unique molecular identifiers. TCRdb cleaned the public reads at Q25 with fastp, built clones with MiXCR and kept in-frame beta chains. CDR3 protein duplicates are merged, each entry listing the most common genes and DNA. The sample data list approximately 650,000 distinct CDR3 sequences, and less than 15% of these were observed just once. Of the sample, roughly 0.77% falls within the top ten clones.

The rearranged segments are TRBV7-2 and TRBJ2-7; TRBD1 might be the D gene, on 6 matching bases. The source material was PBMCs, sampled before TCRalphabeta/CD19-depleted stem cell transplant. This sequence originates from a girl between 2 and 10 years old with congenital amegakaryocytic thrombocytopenia, due to receive a stem cell transplant. For the CDR3, the sequence is CASSLDRDGNEQYF. The nucleotide sequence is TGTGCCAGCAGCTTAGACAGGGACGGTAACGAGCAGTACTTC.